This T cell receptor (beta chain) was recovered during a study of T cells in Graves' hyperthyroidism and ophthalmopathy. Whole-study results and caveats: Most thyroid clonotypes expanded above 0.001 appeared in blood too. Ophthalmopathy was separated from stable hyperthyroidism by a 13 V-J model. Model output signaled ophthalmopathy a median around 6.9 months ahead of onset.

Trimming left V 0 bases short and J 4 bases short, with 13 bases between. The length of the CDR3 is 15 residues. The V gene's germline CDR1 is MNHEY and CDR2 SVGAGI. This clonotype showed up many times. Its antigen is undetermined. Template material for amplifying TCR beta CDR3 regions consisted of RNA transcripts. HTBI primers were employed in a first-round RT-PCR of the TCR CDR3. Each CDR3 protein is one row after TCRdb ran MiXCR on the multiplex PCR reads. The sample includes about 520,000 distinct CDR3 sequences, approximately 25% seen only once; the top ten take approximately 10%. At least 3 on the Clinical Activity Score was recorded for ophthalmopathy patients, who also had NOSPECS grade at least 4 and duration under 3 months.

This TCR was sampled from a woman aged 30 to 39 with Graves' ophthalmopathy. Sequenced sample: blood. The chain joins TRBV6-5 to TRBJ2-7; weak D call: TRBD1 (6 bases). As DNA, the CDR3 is TGTGCCAGCAGTTACTCGAGGTGGCAGGGGTACGAGCAGTACTTC. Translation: CASSYSRWQGYEQYF.